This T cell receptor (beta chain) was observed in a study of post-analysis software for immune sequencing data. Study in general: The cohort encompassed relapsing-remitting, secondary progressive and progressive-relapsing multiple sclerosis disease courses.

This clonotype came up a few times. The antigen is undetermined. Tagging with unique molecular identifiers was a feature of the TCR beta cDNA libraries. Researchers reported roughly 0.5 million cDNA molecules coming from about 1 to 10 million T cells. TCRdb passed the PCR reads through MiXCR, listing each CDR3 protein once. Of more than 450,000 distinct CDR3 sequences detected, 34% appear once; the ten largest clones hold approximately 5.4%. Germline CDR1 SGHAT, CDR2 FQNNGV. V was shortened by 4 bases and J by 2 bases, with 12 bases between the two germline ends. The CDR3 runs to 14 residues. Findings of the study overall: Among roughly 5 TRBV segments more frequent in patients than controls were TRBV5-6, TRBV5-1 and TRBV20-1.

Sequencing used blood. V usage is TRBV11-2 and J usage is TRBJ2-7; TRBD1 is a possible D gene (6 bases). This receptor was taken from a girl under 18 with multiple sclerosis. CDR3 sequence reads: CASSSNRATYEQYF. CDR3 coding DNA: TGTGCCAGCAGCTCAAACAGGGCTACCTACGAGCAGTACTTC.